The source of this T cell receptor beta chain is a study of Graves' ophthalmopathy and Graves' hyperthyroidism. Study results and limitations: From stable hyperthyroidism, ophthalmopathy was separated by a 13-signature model with just over 85% sensitivity and roughly 84% specificity. Blood repertoires reportedly contained most expanded thyroid clonotypes above 0.001 frequency.

The sequenced template was RNA, covering the TCR beta CDR3 region. An opening RT-PCR round employed HTBI primers and preceded a second-round multiplex PCR. A single record per CDR3 protein comes from TCRdb applying MiXCR to the multiplex PCR reads. The sample holds 650,000 to 900,000 distinct CDR3 sequences, roughly 40% seen once. A word on this clonotype: Its antigen is as yet unknown.

Ophthalmopathy was moderately-to-severely active, CAS at least 3, NOSPECS at least 4, lasting under 3 months. Clinicians diagnosed using symptoms, serum thyroxine, TRAb, thyroid ultrasound and orbital computed tomography. The germline V gene has CDR1 SEHNR and CDR2 FQNEAQ (reference sequence). The junction had 6 bases not matched to a gene; V was cut back by 8 bases and J by 4 bases. The CDR3 covers 14 residues. The V call is TRBV7-9, the J call TRBJ1-2; 11 bases fit TRBD1. Source material: peripheral blood. This TCR was recovered from an adult man with Graves' ophthalmopathy. The CDR3 nucleotides read TGTGCCAGCGGCCGGGGACAGGGGGGCTATGGCTACACCTTC. Translation gives CASGRGQGGYGYTF.